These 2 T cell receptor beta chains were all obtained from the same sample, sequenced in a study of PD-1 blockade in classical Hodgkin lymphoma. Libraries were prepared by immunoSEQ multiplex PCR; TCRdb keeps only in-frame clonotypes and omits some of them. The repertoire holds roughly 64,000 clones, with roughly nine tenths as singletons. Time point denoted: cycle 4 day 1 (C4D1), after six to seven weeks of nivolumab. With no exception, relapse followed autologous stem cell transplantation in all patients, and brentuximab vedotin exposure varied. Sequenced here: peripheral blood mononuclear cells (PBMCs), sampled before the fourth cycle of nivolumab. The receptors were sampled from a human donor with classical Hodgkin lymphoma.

CDR3 protein: CASSPRTGIGYTF. In nucleotides, the CDR3 is TGTGCCAGCAGCCCTCGGACAGGTATTGGCTACACCTTC. V is TRBV7-2 and J is TRBJ1-2; 7 nucleotides line up with TRBD1. Germline CDR1 SGHTA, CDR2 FQGNSA. The CDR3 sequence is 13 residues long. Losses at the gene ends were 5 bases for V and 7 bases for J; bases not matched to a gene: 7.

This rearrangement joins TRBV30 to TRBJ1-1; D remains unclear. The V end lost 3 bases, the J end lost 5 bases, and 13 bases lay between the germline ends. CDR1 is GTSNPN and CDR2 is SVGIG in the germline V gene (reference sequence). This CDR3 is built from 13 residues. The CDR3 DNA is TGTGCCTGGAGGGTCTCGGGCGGGACTGAAGCTTTCTTT. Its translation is CAWRVSGGTEAFF.